Below are 27 T cell receptor beta chains sequenced from a single sample in a study of shared clonotypes between healthy human individuals. The data were produced by immunoSEQ multiplex PCR, yet TCRdb's version contains in-frame clones alone and is incomplete. The repertoire consists of some 900,000 clones, with around 80% occurring once and the leading ten covering approximately 1.5%. What was sequenced was memory CD4+ T cells sorted from blood. Subset reported: CD45RA-negative fraction. The receptors stem from a man aged 18 to 29 in good health.

The chain carries TRBV19 and TRBJ1-4, with TRBD1 matching 7 bases. Losses at the gene ends were 7 bases for V and 0 bases for J; bases not matched to a gene: 11. Germline V gives CDR1 LNHDA, CDR2 SQIVND (reference sequence). The CDR3 consists of 17 residues. The CDR3 loop is CASTPGQRFATNEKLFF. In DNA, the CDR3 is TGTGCCAGTACCCCGGGACAGAGGTTTGCAACTAATGAAAAACTGTTTTTT.

The V gene is TRBV10-3, the J gene TRBJ2-7, with 11 nucleotides matching TRBD1. CDR3 length equals 14 residues. CDR1 and CDR2 (germline): ENHRY, SYGVKD. J gave up 4 bases and V 3 bases, and 2 bases lay outside the gene matches. In DNA form, the CDR3 reads TGTGCCATCAGTGATGGACAGGGGGCATACGAGCAGTACTTC. This gives the protein CAISDGQGAYEQYF.

This chain joins TRBV6-6 and TRBJ2-7; D is perhaps TRBD1 (6 bases). Germline CDR1 reads MNHNY; CDR2 reads SVGAGI (reference sequence). CDR3 length: 14 residues. The ends were cut back, 6 bases at V and 3 bases at J, with 15 bases in the middle. The CDR3 DNA is TGTGCCAGCAGGACGGCAGGGGATATCTACGAGCAGTACTTC. Its translation is CASRTAGDIYEQYF.

The V gene is TRBV10-1, the J gene TRBJ2-7; D is perhaps TRBD2 (6 bases). There are 15 residues in the CDR3. Between the trimmed V and J ends, which lost 3 bases and 4 bases, there was a span of 16 bases. The germline V gene has CDR1 WNHNN and CDR2 SYGVQD (reference sequence). Here the CDR3 reads CASSDLRAGRYEQYF. The CDR3 region has the DNA TGCGCCAGCAGTGATCTACGGGCAGGGAGGTACGAGCAGTACTTC.

This sequence joins TRBV7-3 and TRBJ1-4; unclear D gene. The CDR3 extends over 15 amino acids. Trimming took off 2 bases at V and 10 bases at J, with 17 bases between the two ends. From germline, CDR1 is SGHTA and CDR2 FQGTGA. As DNA, the CDR3 is TGTGCCAGCAGCTTACTACTTCGGGTTTTGGGAAAACTGTTTTTT. Its translation is CASSLLLRVLGKLFF. Combining the CDR3 with reference TRBV7-3 and TRBJ1-4 gives the whole variable domain GAGVSQTPSNKVTEKGKYVELRCDPISGHTALYWYRQSLGQGPEFLIYFQGTGAADDSGLPNDRFFAVRPEGSVSTLKIQRTERGDSAVYLCASSLLLRVLGKLFFGSGTQLSVL.

V and J are TRBV5-6 and TRBJ1-1; D is unclear. Trimming took off 1 base at V and 2 bases at J, with 9 bases between the two ends. CDR1 SGHDT and CDR2 YYEEEE come from the germline V gene. The CDR3 spans 14 residues. In DNA, the CDR3 is TGTGCCAGCAGCTTGTACAGAATAAACACTGAAGCTTTCTTT. Translating it yields CASSLYRINTEAFF.

The genes are TRBV2 and TRBJ2-4; TRBD1 agrees at 7 bases. With 2 bases clipped from V and 0 bases from J, the junction kept 1 base outside the gene matches. This CDR3 contains 15 residues. CDR1 is SNHLY and CDR2 is FYNNEI in the germline V gene. The CDR3 sequence is CASSERGLAKNIQYF. DNA for the CDR3: TGTGCCAGCAGTGAAAGGGGGCTAGCCAAAAACATTCAGTACTTC.

The rearrangement uses TRBV25-1 and TRBJ2-2; TRBD1 might be the D (5 bases). CDR1 and CDR2 (germline): MGHDK, SYGVNS. The V gene lost 3 bases and the J gene lost 3 bases, with 8 bases spanning the gap. This CDR3 is 14 amino acids long. The CDR3 DNA follows: TGTGCCAGCAGTGAGGCAGGGTACACCGGGGAGCTGTTTTTT. Translating gives CASSEAGYTGELFF.

V and J are TRBV19 and TRBJ2-5; no firm D call. V was pared by 5 bases and J by 8 bases, with 18 bases between. The CDR3 is made up of 14 amino acids. CDR1 is LNHDA, CDR2 SQIVND, per germline (reference sequence). CDR3 amino acids: CASSDPGLIGTQYF. CDR3 sequence (DNA): TGTGCCAGTAGTGACCCTGGCCTGATTGGAACCCAGTACTTC.

This clone appeared a few times. The J gene is TRBJ1-5, the V gene TRBV15; the D is unclear. CDR1 and CDR2 from the germline V gene are LNHNV and YYDKDF (reference sequence). The CDR3 covers 14 residues. The V end was cut by 0 bases, the J end by 9 bases, with 12 bases between. This chain's CDR3 is CATSRDQVDRPQHF. The CDR3 DNA sequence: TGTGCCACCAGCAGAGATCAGGTCGATAGGCCCCAGCATTTT.

As to this clone: A much larger clone is a single base away; this may be a read error. Other nucleotide sequences in the sample specify the same CDR3. The chain couples TRBV6-1 to TRBJ2-7; perhaps TRBD1 as D (6 bases). Germline loops: CDR1 MNHNS, CDR2 SASEGT. This CDR3 region has 13 residues. V dropped 4 bases and J dropped 2 bases, with 9 bases sitting between them. The CDR3, as DNA: TGTGCCAGCAGTGGACAGGCGCCCTACGAGCAGTACTTC. It yields the protein CASSGQAPYEQYF.

The CDR3, as DNA: TGTGCCAGCAGCTTTTCCGGGACAGGGGTTTACAATGAGCAGTTCTTC. The encoded protein is CASSFSGTGVYNEQFF. The rearrangement uses TRBV7-3 and TRBJ2-1; 10 positions agree with TRBD1. J was trimmed by 4 bases and V by 3 bases; bases with no gene match: 6. This CDR3 is 16 amino acids long. Looked up from germline, CDR1 is SGHTA and CDR2 is FQGTGA.

V is TRBV7-9 and J is TRBJ1-1, with D maybe TRBD1 (5 bases). The V end was cut by 2 bases, the J end by 2 bases, with 9 bases between. Germline V gene sequence: CDR1 SEHNR, CDR2 FQNEAQ (reference sequence). The CDR3 runs 14 residues. The CDR3 is CASSLLTVNTEAFF. The CDR3 nucleotides are TGTGCCAGCAGCTTACTGACAGTAAACACTGAAGCTTTCTTT.

This clone was seen a handful of times. This chain joins TRBV28 and TRBJ2-4, with 7 bases lining up with TRBD1. V lost 3 bases, J lost 0 bases, and 5 bases stayed unmatched. The CDR3 is made up of 16 amino acids. Germline assignment: CDR1 MDHEN and CDR2 SYDVKM. The CDR3 region is CASSFEYRGAKNIQYF. The CDR3 nucleotides are TGTGCCAGCAGTTTTGAGTACAGGGGAGCCAAAAACATTCAGTACTTC.

The chain uses TRBV6-1 and TRBJ2-3, with 7 bases matching TRBD1. V lost 7 bases to trimming and J lost 2 bases; unmatched junction nucleotides: 9. The CDR3 contains 15 residues. Germline CDR1 reads MNHNS; CDR2 reads SASEGT. In DNA, the CDR3 is TGTGCCAGCAAGAGACAGGGCCTTTTCACAGATACGCAGTATTTT. Protein: CASKRQGLFTDTQYF.

This rearrangement joins TRBV7-2 to TRBJ2-3; TRBD2 aligns across 8 bases. V lost 5 bases and J lost 3; bases outside the gene matches: 4. The CDR3 loop spans 14 amino acids. Per germline, CDR1 SGHTA and CDR2 FQGNSA. The CDR3 nucleotides are TGTGCCAGCAGCGAGGGACTAGAAACAGATACGCAGTATTTT. It translates to CASSEGLETDTQYF.

V gene TRBV7-8 combines with J gene TRBJ1-6; no firm D call. CDR1 and CDR2 (germline): SGHVS, FQNEAQ. The CDR3 is made up of 12 amino acids. Trimming pared 5 bases from V and 11 bases from J, leaving 10 bases between. The CDR3 reads CASSPPGTPLHF. The DNA of the CDR3 is TGTGCCAGCAGCCCGCCGGGAACACCCCTCCACTTT.

The chain is built from TRBV5-1 and TRBJ2-7, with D possibly called TRBD1 or TRBD2 (5 bases each). The CDR3 contains 16 residues. V was shortened by 0 bases and J by 5 bases, with 18 bases between the two germline ends. Germline CDR1 reads SGHRS; CDR2 reads YFSETQ. The CDR3: CASSLGLPTGANEQYF. The CDR3 nucleotides read TGCGCCAGCAGCTTGGGGCTGCCCACCGGGGCAAACGAGCAGTACTTC.

The rearrangement joins TRBV6-1 to TRBJ1-1; no definite D call. Germline V gives CDR1 MNHNS, CDR2 SASEGT. V lost 8 bases and J 1 base, leaving 8 bases between the germline ends. CDR3 length equals 12 residues. The CDR3 DNA reads TGTGCCAGCCACTACAAGAACACTGAAGCTTTCTTT. Translating gives CASHYKNTEAFF.

This sequence joins TRBV6-6 and TRBJ2-7; maybe TRBD1 (9 bases). Germline CDR1 is MNHNY and CDR2 is SVGAGI (reference sequence). The CDR3 contains 15 residues. Trimming pared 7 bases from V and 6 bases from J, leaving 22 bases between. The CDR3 loop reads CASTTGGTGRTEQYF. The CDR3 DNA reads TGTGCCAGCACTACGGGGGGGACAGGGAGGACCGAGCAGTACTTC.

The chain employs TRBV18 and TRBJ2-5; possible D gene TRBD2, 6 bases. Germline V gene sequence: CDR1 KGHSH, CDR2 LQKENI. The CDR3 has 19 amino acids. The V end lost 0 bases, the J end lost 0 bases, and 20 bases lay between the germline ends. This chain's CDR3 is CASSPPTSPSRDYQETQYF. The CDR3, as DNA: TGTGCCAGCTCACCACCAACTAGCCCTTCCAGGGACTACCAAGAGACCCAGTACTTC. The entire variable domain, with the rest obtained from reference TRBV18 and TRBJ2-5, is as follows: NAGVMQNPRHLVRRRGQEARLRCSPMKGHSHVYWYRQLPEEGLKFMVYLQKENIIDESGMPKERFSAEFPKEGPSILRIQQVVRGDSAAYFCASSPPTSPSRDYQETQYFGPGTRLLVL.

This clone occurred a few times. The gene calls are TRBV10-3 and TRBJ1-2; TRBD1 is a possible D gene (5 bases). CDR1 and CDR2 from the germline V gene are ENHRY and SYGVKD. This CDR3 is 14 amino acids long. The ends were cut back, 11 bases at V and 8 bases at J, with 24 bases in the middle. The CDR3 DNA reads as TGTGCCTCACTAGCAGGGAAAACAAGGGAAGGCTACACCTTC. It encodes CASLAGKTREGYTF.

The gene calls are TRBV6-1 and TRBJ1-1; D unclear. The germline CDR1 and CDR2 sequences are MNHNS and SASEGT. This CDR3 region has 15 residues. Trimming cost V 0 bases and J 1 base, with 9 bases left between them. CDR3: CASSEAQSANTEAFF. In DNA form, the CDR3 reads TGTGCCAGCAGTGAAGCGCAGTCGGCGAACACTGAAGCTTTCTTT.

In DNA form, the CDR3 reads TGTGCCAGCAGCCCCAGAGGCGGCCTAATGAACACTGAAGCTTTCTTT. It specifies CASSPRGGLMNTEAFF. This chain connects TRBV11-2 to TRBJ1-1, with D hard to call. Germline lookup yields CDR1 SGHAT and CDR2 FQNNGV. The CDR3 is made up of 16 amino acids. The ends were cut back, 5 bases at V and 0 bases at J, with 16 bases in the middle.

Comments on this clone: This specimen includes other DNA sequences encoding the same CDR3. This chain connects TRBV7-9 to TRBJ2-3; no definite D call. From germline, CDR1 is SEHNR and CDR2 FQNEAQ (reference sequence). V shed 5 bases and J shed 0 bases, with 12 bases lying between them. The CDR3 length is 15 residues. CDR3 DNA sequence: TGTGCCAGCAGCCCCGGGTCCTCTAGCACAGATACGCAGTATTTT. This gives the protein CASSPGSSSTDTQYF.

This clone was detected a few times. The chain carries TRBV28 and TRBJ1-4; no clear D. The CDR3 has 16 residues. The V gene's germline CDR1 is MDHEN and CDR2 SYDVKM. V lost 4 bases and J 1 base, leaving 13 bases between the germline ends. CDR3 loop: CASSSMTGKTNEKLFF. The CDR3 DNA is TGTGCCAGCAGTTCAATGACCGGAAAAACTAATGAAAAACTGTTTTTT.

The chain couples TRBV29-1 to TRBJ2-3; TRBD2 agrees at 8 bases. V dropped 3 bases and J dropped 4; count of bases not matched to a gene: 3. Looked up from germline, CDR1 is SQVTM and CDR2 is ANQGSEA. This CDR3 has 13 residues. In nucleotides, the CDR3 is TGCAGCGTTGACGGGGGGGTAGCAGATACGCAGTATTTT. Protein sequence: CSVDGGVADTQYF.